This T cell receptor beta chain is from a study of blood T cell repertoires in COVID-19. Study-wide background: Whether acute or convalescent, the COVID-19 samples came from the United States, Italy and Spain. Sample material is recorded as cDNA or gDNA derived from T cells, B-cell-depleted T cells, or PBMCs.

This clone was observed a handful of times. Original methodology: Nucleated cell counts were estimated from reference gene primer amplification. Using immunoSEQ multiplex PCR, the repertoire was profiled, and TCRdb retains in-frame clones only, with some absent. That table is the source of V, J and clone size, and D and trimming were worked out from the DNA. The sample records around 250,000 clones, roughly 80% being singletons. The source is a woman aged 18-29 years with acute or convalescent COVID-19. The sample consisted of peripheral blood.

The CDR3 DNA reads TGTGCCAGCAGCTTACGTCAGGTGGGCGACACTGAAGCTTTCTTT. Translating it yields CASSLRQVGDTEAFF. The J gene is TRBJ1-1, the V gene TRBV7-2; D uncertain. Germline assignment: CDR1 SGHTA and CDR2 FQGNSA. V was clipped by 2 bases and J by 3 bases, with 13 bases between them. The CDR3 consists of 15 residues.